This T cell receptor beta chain was retrieved from a study of blood T cell repertoires in COVID-19. Per the study methods: It was from reference gene primer amplification that nucleated cell counts were estimated. Generated by immunoSEQ multiplex PCR, the TCRdb table keeps only in-frame clones and is missing some. V, J and clone size reflect that table, while D and trimming were determined from the DNA. The sample shows fewer than 250,000 clones, over 75% of them seen only once. The ends lost 6 bases at V and 0 bases at J; junction bases unmatched: 4. Germline V gene data show CDR1 as SGHTA and CDR2 as FQGNSA. The CDR3 sequence is 14 residues long.

The chain is built from TRBV7-2 and TRBJ1-1, with TRBD1 matching 7 bases. The sequence was collected from a woman between 40 and 50 years old who had recovered from COVID-19. Material: peripheral blood. In nucleotides, the CDR3 is TGTGCCAGCAGGACGACAGGGATGAACACTGAAGCTTTCTTT. Translation: CASRTTGMNTEAFF.